This TCR beta chain appears in the sequencing data of a study of T cells in Graves' hyperthyroidism and ophthalmopathy (dated by TCRdb to between 2018 and 2021). With regard to the full study: Peripheral blood samples were taken at initial diagnosis, before any treatment was given. The study also compared thyroid tissue and blood T-cell repertoires from a handful of Graves' hyperthyroidism patients. The paper describes TCR Vbeta CDR3 sequencing of around 140 peripheral blood samples, made up of roughly 45 ophthalmopathy patients, 70 to 75 hyperthyroidism patients and 17 progressor patients. An independent validation cohort of about 20 hyperthyroidism patients and about 15 patients who later progressed to ophthalmopathy tested prospective prediction of ophthalmopathy. To identify distinguishing TCR V-J signatures, a discovery cohort of 100 patients was used, comprising 43 with Graves' ophthalmopathy and around 57 with stable Graves' hyperthyroidism. The 85 to 100 discovery patients were randomly split 7:3 into training and test sets. After sampling, hyperthyroidism patients received methimazole starting at 30 mg daily, and ophthalmopathy patients received high-dose intravenous methylprednisolone. The research as a whole found: Most expanded thyroid clonotypes (frequency above 0.001) were also detected in blood, suggesting blood repertoires may reflect thyroid immune responses. No statistical method was used to fix the sample size in advance, and group allocation was not hidden from the investigators. In validation, the model predicted progression to ophthalmopathy a median of 6.5 months before onset, with about 70% sensitivity and roughly 77% specificity. A model built on a 13 V-J signature distinguished ophthalmopathy from stable hyperthyroidism, reaching about 89% sensitivity and around 81% specificity in cross-validation and 80%/75% in testing.

TCR beta CDR3 regions were amplified from RNA transcripts. The TCR CDR3 was subjected to a first round of RT-PCR using the HTBI primer set and the Qiagen OneStep RT-PCR kit. The libraries were constructed in a second round of multiplex PCR and then size-selected and purified. Sequencing of the libraries was done on an Illumina HiSeq2000 using paired-end 100 bp reads. The paper's processing steps were these. Raw data were processed with SOAPnuke, discarding reads with adapters, uncalled bases, mean Phred below 15, or no exact constant-primer or identifier match. High-quality paired reads were merged using COPE v1.2.5, and each unique nucleotide sequence was defined as a clonotype. Clonotypes were aligned to IMGT TRBV, TRBD and TRBJ reference segments using MiTCR v1.1. Analysis was restricted to V-J combinations with a frequency above 0.0001, which covered about 99% of repertoires. A TCS score was defined as the ratio between F50 (clonal expansion) and ExV (chaos), using BLOSUM62-based TCRdist between CDR3 peptides within each V-J. Welch's t-statistics and random forest reduced fewer than 600 V-J features to 10 to 15, which were used in a naive Bayes classifier (R e1071). TCRdb applied fastp at Q25 and MiXCR to the public reads, then kept only in-frame beta chains. CDR3 protein duplicates are merged, each entry listing the most common genes and DNA. The V and J calls were determined by TCRdb, not by the authors. A total of about 420,000 distinct CDR3 sequences appear in this sample, approximately 14% of them only once. The biggest ten clones account for 7.5% to 9% of the sample.

CDR1 SEHNR and CDR2 FQNEAQ were looked up in the germline V gene (reference sequence). The CDR3 measures 13 amino acids from cysteine to phenylalanine. The retained sequence is limited to the CDR3, 39 bases, with the frame set at the first base. Trimming at the junction amounts to 4 bases on V and 5 bases on J, and the germline ends lie 11 bases apart. This clonotype was seen ten or more times. Which antigen it targets is not known. Per-base quality was not reported, and no clone a single base away is much larger than it. A patient counted as having stable Graves' hyperthyroidism if no progression to ophthalmopathy occurred over 18 months of follow-up. The hyperthyroidism patients were between 18 and 65 years old and newly diagnosed, with a disease duration of less than 2 months. Any patient with an uncontrolled infection, another autoimmune disease, pregnancy or lactation was excluded. Diagnoses were based on clinical symptoms, serum thyroxine and TRAb, thyroid ultrasound and orbital computed tomography. Ficoll-Paque density gradient centrifugation was used to isolate PBMCs from about 10 ml of fresh peripheral blood. Trizol reagent was used to extract total RNA, and RNA quality was then checked on an Agilent 2100 Bioanalyzer.

The chain joins TRBV7-9 to TRBJ1-2; a weak D assignment points to TRBD1 (6 bases agree). Sequencing was done on a sample of blood. The TCR originated in a woman aged 18-35 years with Graves' hyperthyroidism. The CDR3 reads as follows: CASSSGAGYGYTF. Here is the DNA: TGTGCCAGCAGCTCAGGGGCCGGGTATGGCTACACCTTC. The reference TRBV7-9 and TRBJ1-2 proteins fill in what lies around the CDR3, so the full variable domain reads DTGVSQNPRHKITKRGQNVTFRCDPISEHNRLYWYRQTLGQGPEFLTYFQNEAQLEKSRLLSDRFSAERPKGSFSTLEIQRTEQGDSAMYLCASSSGAGYGYTFGSGTRLTVV.